Below are 24 T cell receptor beta chains sequenced from a single sample in a study of CD8+CD57+ T cells in acquired aplastic anemia. Using genomic DNA as the template, TCR beta VDJ and CDR3 profiling was carried out. TCRdb ran MiXCR on the reads and lists one entry per CDR3 protein. The sample includes a few hundred thousand distinct CDR3 sequences, 65% to 80% of them seen just once. The specimen was sorted CD4+, CD8+, or CD8+CD57+ T cells (not recorded which) from PBMCs. The origin of the receptors is a human donor in good health, serving as a control.

The gene calls are TRBV12-3 or TRBV12-4 and TRBJ1-5, with 8 nucleotides matching TRBD1. V trimming: 5 bases; J trimming: 0 bases; junction bases outside the gene matches: 3. The CDR3 has 15 residues. The CDR3 reads CASSPDRDSNQPQHF. CDR3 nucleotide sequence: TGTGCCAGCAGTCCGGACAGGGATAGCAATCAGCCCCAGCATTTT.

The genes are TRBV7-2 and TRBJ1-5; no firm D call. Trimming shortened V by 2 bases and J by 3 bases, and 8 bases separated the two germline ends. The CDR3 runs to 14 residues. CDR1 SGHTA and CDR2 FQGNSA come from the germline V gene. The CDR3 protein is CASSLYEINQPQHF. The CDR3 nucleotides read TGTGCCAGCAGCTTATATGAAATCAATCAGCCCCAGCATTTT.

V gene TRBV20-1 combines with J gene TRBJ2-7; 7 positions agree with TRBD2. The length of the CDR3 is 15 residues. Germline assignment: CDR1 DFQATT and CDR2 SNEGSKA (reference sequence). V shed 5 bases, J shed 2 bases, and the junction held 12 bases outside the gene matches. The CDR3 is CSAPKGGMVPYEQYF. The CDR3 nucleotides read TGCAGTGCTCCTAAGGGAGGGATGGTACCCTACGAGCAGTACTTC.

There are a few counts of this clonotype. The V gene is TRBV27, the J gene TRBJ1-1, with unresolved D. Between the trimmed V and J ends, which lost 4 bases and 3 bases, there was a span of 9 bases. Germline CDR1 MNHEY, CDR2 SMNVEV (reference sequence). The CDR3 runs to 13 residues. The CDR3 nucleotides are TGTGCCAGCAGTTGGTCTAGGGACACTGAAGCTTTCTTT. Translated, it gives CASSWSRDTEAFF.

As concerns this clonotype: A read error may account for a junction end that differs from germline. V is TRBV7-2 and J is TRBJ1-5, with unresolved D. The CDR3 loop spans 14 amino acids. The germline V gene encodes CDR1 SGHTA and CDR2 FQGNSA. This CDR3 reads CASSLAGQPNYEQF. The CDR3 nucleotides read TGTGCCAGCAGCTTAGCTGGGCAACCCAACTACGAGCAGTTT.

Of note for this clonotype: The junction departs from the called germline gene at one end, perhaps through a read error. The chain carries TRBV9 and TRBJ1-2; D remains ambiguous. The CDR3 runs to 11 residues. Germline V lookup: CDR1 SGDLS, CDR2 YYNGEE. CDR3 amino acids: CASSEADGRPF. The CDR3 DNA is TGTGCCAGCAGCGAGGCGGATGGCCGACCCTTC.

V is TRBV10-3 and J is TRBJ1-2; 11 nucleotides line up with TRBD1. Trimming took 4 bases from V and 2 from J; bases not matched to a gene: 3. This CDR3 has 15 amino acids. CDR1 and CDR2 (germline): ENHRY, SYGVKD. The CDR3 DNA reads as TGTGCCATCAGTGGCCGGGACAGGGGGAACTATGGCTACACCTTC. It is translated as CAISGRDRGNYGYTF.

This clonotype was seen many times. The genes are TRBV5-6 and TRBJ1-2, with TRBD1 matching over 10 bases. Germline V gene lookup returns CDR1 SGHDT and CDR2 YYEEEE. The V gene end was trimmed by 0 bases and the J gene end by 7 bases; junction bases not matched to a gene: 3. This CDR3 has 14 amino acids. The DNA of the CDR3 is TGTGCCAGCAGCTTGGGACAGGGGGCCTTTGGCTACACCTTC. Amino acid sequence: CASSLGQGAFGYTF.

The chain carries TRBV7-6 and TRBJ1-6; 10 nucleotides match TRBD1. Germline V gene sequence: CDR1 SGHVS, CDR2 FNYEAQ. The CDR3 loop spans 15 amino acids. After removal of 4 bases from V and 9 bases from J, the junction contained 6 bases not matched to a gene. The chain's CDR3 is CASSSGQGSRSPLHF. Written as DNA, the CDR3 is TGTGCCAGCAGCTCGGGACAGGGGTCACGTTCACCCCTCCACTTT. Full variable domain (rest looked up from reference TRBV7-6 and TRBJ1-6): GAGVSQSPRYKVTKRGQDVALRCDPISGHVSLYWYRQALGQGPEFLTYFNYEAQQDKSGLPNDRFSAERPEGSISTLTIQRTEQRDSAMYRCASSSGQGSRSPLHFGNGTRLTVT.

This clonotype was detected a few times. This is likely a read error, given that the CDR3 carries no conserved phenylalanine or tryptophan at its end. The chain employs TRBV4-2 and TRBJ2-6; D is unresolved. Germline V gene lookup returns CDR1 LGHNA and CDR2 YNFKEQ. This CDR3 spans 16 amino acids. V lost 5 bases to trimming and J lost 0 bases, with 11 bases between them. CDR3 nucleotide sequence: TGTGCCAGCAGCGGATCTCGGCACTCTGGGGCCAACGTCCTGACTGAC. Protein: CASSGSRHSGANVLTD.

A remark on this clonotype: One junction end does not reproduce the germline sequence, and a read error may be involved. Here the CDR3 reads CASSYSGQNTDPQYF. The DNA for the CDR3 is TGTGCCAGCAGTTACTCGGGACAGAACACAGATCCGCAGTATTTT. The chain links TRBV6-5 to TRBJ2-3, with 7 bases that match TRBD1. Germline V lookup: CDR1 MNHEY, CDR2 SVGAGI. The CDR3 is 15 residues long.

Worth noting for this clonotype: One junction end does not reproduce the germline sequence, and a read error may be involved. The rearrangement uses TRBV10-3 and TRBJ1-1; 9 bases are shared with TRBD1. Per the germline V gene, CDR1 is ENHRY and CDR2 is SYGVKD. The CDR3 covers 15 residues. The CDR3 sequence: CASSFATGGSTEAFF. CDR3 bases: TGTGCCAGCAGTTTCGCGACAGGGGGTAGCACTGAAGCTTTCTTT.

The gene calls are TRBV19 and TRBJ1-4; 8 nucleotides agree with TRBD1. From germline, CDR1 is LNHDA and CDR2 SQIVND (reference sequence). Trimming removed 5 bases from V and 7 bases from J; junction bases left unmatched: 6. The CDR3 consists of 14 residues. CDR3: CASSPRTGFEKLFF. The CDR3 bases are TGTGCCAGTAGTCCGCGGACAGGGTTTGAAAAACTGTTTTTT.

This clonotype was recorded many times. The gene calls are TRBV4-1 and TRBJ1-1; 8 nucleotides agree with TRBD1. Germline CDR1 is MGHRA and CDR2 is YSYEKL. Germline trimming cut 2 bases from V and 10 bases from J; bases unmatched to any gene: 9. CDR3 length equals 14 residues. The CDR3 region has the DNA TGCGCCAGCAGCCAATTAGGCAGGGGGCGCGGAGCTTTCTTT. This sequence encodes CASSQLGRGRGAFF.

This clonotype was detected many times. The chain employs TRBV9 and TRBJ1-2, with D tentatively TRBD1 (5 bases). CDR1 and CDR2 (germline): SGDLS, YYNGEE. There are 16 residues in the CDR3. V was pared by 5 bases and J by 4 bases, with 21 bases between. The CDR3 DNA is TGTGCCAGCAGTGCCCAACTTAGTCAGGGTGGCTATGGCTACACCTTC. Its protein product is CASSAQLSQGGYGYTF.

J is TRBJ2-5 and V is TRBV19, with 12 bases matching TRBD2. The CDR3 has 16 amino acids. J gave up 2 bases and V 3 bases, and 4 bases lay outside the gene matches. The germline V gene has CDR1 LNHDA and CDR2 SQIVND (reference sequence). The CDR3 sequence: CASSIRTSGEQETQYF. The CDR3, as DNA: TGTGCCAGTAGTATCCGGACTAGCGGGGAACAAGAGACCCAGTACTTC. The entire variable domain, with the rest obtained from reference TRBV19 and TRBJ2-5, is as follows: DGGITQSPKYLFRKEGQNVTLSCEQNLNHDAMYWYRQDPGQGLRLIYYSQIVNDFQKGDIAEGYSVSREKKESFPLTVTSAQKNPTAFYLCASSIRTSGEQETQYFGPGTRLLVL.

In this sample, this clonotype turned up a few times. V usage is TRBV18 and J usage is TRBJ1-1; no firm D call. Trimming pared 4 bases from V and 5 bases from J, leaving 8 bases between. Germline CDR1 and CDR2: KGHSH and LQKENI. The CDR3 extends over 12 amino acids. The CDR3 region has the DNA TGTGCCAGCTCACGAGGGATGACTGAAGCTTTCTTT. Residues: CASSRGMTEAFF.

The gene calls are TRBV20-1 and TRBJ2-5; tentatively, D is TRBD2 (5 bases). V dropped 4 bases and J dropped 3 bases, with 12 bases sitting between them. The germline V gene encodes CDR1 DFQATT and CDR2 SNEGSKA (reference sequence). The CDR3 is made up of 13 amino acids. Here the CDR3 DNA reads TGCAGTGCTATCCGGACTGGGGAAGAGACCCAGTACTTC. Its protein product is CSAIRTGEETQYF.

V usage is TRBV6-6 and J usage is TRBJ2-7; 12 bases are shared with TRBD2. The CDR3 has 16 residues. J was trimmed by 1 base and V by 2 bases; bases with no gene match: 3. The V gene's germline CDR1 is MNHNY and CDR2 SVGAGI (reference sequence). CDR3 sequence reads: CASSYLGTSGSYEQYF. The CDR3 DNA is TGTGCCAGCAGTTACCTCGGGACTAGCGGGTCCTACGAGCAGTACTTC.

The chain has TRBV12-3 or TRBV12-4 and TRBJ1-5; no firm D call. CDR3 length: 14 amino acids. Trimming removed 2 bases at V and 6 bases at J, with 11 bases between. CDR3 amino acids: CASSLTRSGQPQHF. CDR3 DNA sequence: TGTGCCAGCAGTTTAACTCGGTCGGGTCAGCCCCAGCATTTT.

Ten or more counts support this clonotype. The chain is built from TRBV4-1 and TRBJ2-1, with D uncertain. CDR1 is MGHRA and CDR2 is YSYEKL in the germline V gene. The CDR3 runs to 12 residues. The V end was cut by 6 bases, the J end by 6 bases, with 9 bases between. The CDR3 DNA reads as TGCGCCAGCAGTCGCGGTCCCAATGAGCAGTTCTTC. It yields the protein CASSRGPNEQFF.

J is TRBJ2-5 and V is TRBV7-2, with a possible D match to TRBD2 (5 bases). The germline V gene has CDR1 SGHTA and CDR2 FQGNSA. The CDR3 runs 15 residues. V lost 6 bases, J lost 4 bases, and 18 bases lay in between. CDR3 residues: CASSFANGEGETQYF. The CDR3 bases are TGTGCCAGCAGTTTCGCGAACGGGGAAGGAGAGACCCAGTACTTC. The variable domain in full, with the rest retrieved from reference TRBV7-2 and TRBJ2-5, is GAGVSQSPSNKVTEKGKDVELRCDPISGHTALYWYRQSLGQGLEFLIYFQGNSAPDKSGLPSDRFSAERTGGSVSTLTIQRTQQEDSAVYLCASSFANGEGETQYFGPGTRLLVL.

This clonotype was recorded a few times. The V call is TRBV30, the J call TRBJ1-3, with D hard to call. V lost 2 bases and J 1 base, leaving 6 bases between the germline ends. Germline lookup yields CDR1 GTSNPN and CDR2 SVGIG (reference sequence). CDR3 length equals 13 residues. The CDR3 sequence: CAWSPVSGNTIYF. Written as DNA, the CDR3 is TGTGCCTGGAGTCCGGTTTCTGGAAACACCATATATTTT.

The rearrangement joins TRBV3-1 to TRBJ1-3; perhaps TRBD1 as D (6 bases). The CDR3 consists of 16 residues. Per the germline V gene, CDR1 is LGHDT and CDR2 is YNNKEL (reference sequence). V lost 5 bases to trimming and J lost 0 bases, with 14 bases between them. The DNA for the CDR3 is TGTGCCAGCAGCGCTTATCAGGGGTCCTCTGGAAACACCATATATTTT. Its translation: CASSAYQGSSGNTIYF.